This T cell receptor (beta chain) originates from a study of blood T cell repertoires in COVID-19. As for the study in general: Some COVID-19 samples were acute and others convalescent; all came from the United States, Italy and Spain.

Sequencing was performed with immunoSEQ multiplex PCR; in TCRdb, only in-frame clones are kept and a portion is missing. The sample carries around 400,000 clones, 87% recorded once. The CDR3 length is 12 residues. Germline CDR1 and CDR2: GTSNPN and SVGIG (reference sequence). The sequence was collected from a woman in her sixties with COVID-19, enrolled during active disease. The sample consisted of peripheral blood. The V call is TRBV30, the J call TRBJ2-2; perhaps TRBD2 as D (5 bases). CDR3 loop: CLGRGIAGELFF. In DNA form, the CDR3 reads TGTTTAGGGAGAGGGATAGCCGGGGAGCTGTTTTTT.